The rows below give T cell receptor beta chains drawn from one sample of a study of shared clonotypes between healthy human individuals. Method: immunoSEQ multiplex PCR; TCRdb's copy keeps in-frame clones and lacks some. The data contain approximately 810,000 clones, roughly 92% of them singletons. Sequencing used naive CD8+ T cells sorted from blood. Receptor source: a man younger than 45 in good health. Each CDR3 is given with its conserved first and last residue. A D gene is named only where the DNA matches it firmly. The size entry is marked missing in some rows and otherwise reads once, few, many or a size class.

v_gene,abundance,len,d_gene,j_gene,CDR3nt,CDR3aa
TRBV18,.,16,.,TRBJ2-7,TGTGCCAGCTCACCGTACAGCACCACCATGACCTACGAGCAGTACTTC,CASSPYSTTMTYEQYF
TRBV11-3,.,13,.,TRBJ1-1,TGTGCCAGCAGCTCTCCAGCCAACACTGAAGCTTTCTTT,CASSSPANTEAFF
TRBV4-1,.,15,.,TRBJ2-2,TGCGCCAGCAGCCCTGTGGGTCAAAACACCGGGGAGCTGTTTTTT,CASSPVGQNTGELFF
TRBV7-2,.,15,.,TRBJ1-3,TGTGCCAGCAGCTATTCGAAGACCTCTGGAAACACCATATATTTT,CASSYSKTSGNTIYF
TRBV29-1,.,14,TRBD2,TRBJ2-1,TGCAGCGTTGACTTCCCTAGCGGGAACAATGAGCAGTTCTTC,CSVDFPSGNNEQFF
TRBV27,.,14,TRBD1,TRBJ1-3,TGTGCCAGCAGTTCGACAGGGGCTGGAAACACCATATATTTT,CASSSTGAGNTIYF
TRBV5-1,.,15,.,TRBJ2-7,TGCGCCAGCAGCTTGGCCCCAGGGGAGGCCTACGAGCAGTACTTC,CASSLAPGEAYEQYF
TRBV5-1,.,12,.,TRBJ2-5,TGCGCCAGCAGCTCGGAGGGAGAGACCCAGTACTTC,CASSSEGETQYF
TRBV30,.,11,.,TRBJ2-3,TGTGCCTGGGACAATGCAGATACGCAGTATTTT,CAWDNADTQYF
TRBV4-1,.,15,.,TRBJ2-7,TGCGCCAGCAGCCCCGGGCAGGGGACCTCCTACGAGCAGTACTTC,CASSPGQGTSYEQYF
TRBV7-9,.,13,.,TRBJ2-7,TGTGCCAGCCAACCTATGGATTCCTACGAGCAGTACTTC,CASQPMDSYEQYF
TRBV28,.,15,TRBD2,TRBJ2-1,TGTGCCAGCAGAAAGACTAGCGGGAGGATCGGGGAGCAGTTCTTC,CASRKTSGRIGEQFF
TRBV13,.,14,.,TRBJ1-5,TGTGCCAGCAGACGGGCAGGGGGCAATCAGCCCCAGCATTTT,CASRRAGGNQPQHF
TRBV27,.,14,TRBD1,TRBJ1-1,TGTGCCAGCAGTTTATCACAGGGGAGGACTGAAGCTTTCTTT,CASSLSQGRTEAFF
TRBV27,.,11,.,TRBJ2-7,TGTGCCAGCAGTCCTTCCTACGAGCAGTACTTC,CASSPSYEQYF
TRBV6-6,.,13,.,TRBJ2-2,TGTGCCATTTTAGCGGTGAACACCGGGGAGCTGTTTTTT,CAILAVNTGELFF
TRBV2,.,16,TRBD2,TRBJ2-1,TGTGCCAGCGGATTCTCTCCGGGACTAGCATATAGTGAGCAGTTCTTC,CASGFSPGLAYSEQFF
TRBV4-1,.,15,.,TRBJ2-1,TGCGCCAGCAGCATGACTAGAAGCTCCTACAATGAGCAGTTCTTC,CASSMTRSSYNEQFF
TRBV23-1,.,14,.,TRBJ2-5,TGCGCCAGCAGTCAAAGAGCCCTACAAGAGACCCAGTACTTC,CASSQRALQETQYF
TRBV13,.,13,.,TRBJ1-3,TGTGCCAGCAGCTTACCCTCTGGAAACACCATATATTTT,CASSLPSGNTIYF
TRBV18,.,13,.,TRBJ2-7,TGTGCCAGCTCACCAGGCCCCAGTTACGAGCAGTACTTC,CASSPGPSYEQYF
TRBV18,.,16,TRBD2,TRBJ2-7,TGTGCCAGCTCACCGGGAGAGGGACTAGCGGGAGACGAGCAGTACTTC,CASSPGEGLAGDEQYF
TRBV7-9,.,16,TRBD1,TRBJ2-7,TGTGCCAGCAGCCTATCGACAGGGGGCTCTTCCTACGAGCAGTACTTC,CASSLSTGGSSYEQYF
TRBV19,.,13,.,TRBJ2-3,TGTGCCAGTAGTAGGGCCAGCACAGATACGCAGTATTTT,CASSRASTDTQYF
TRBV28,.,18,.,TRBJ2-7,TGTGCCAGCAGTTTATCCCTTTCCCTGGACCTTTACTCCTACGAGCAGTACTTC,CASSLSLSLDLYSYEQYF
TRBV27,.,15,.,TRBJ1-2,TGTGCCAGCAGTTATCGTGAGGGAGGGGCGAATGGCTACACCTTC,CASSYREGGANGYTF
TRBV7-9,.,13,TRBD1,TRBJ2-7,TGTGCCAGCAGCCCAAGACAGGGGTGGGAGCAGTACTTC,CASSPRQGWEQYF
TRBV6-6,few,13,.,TRBJ1-1,TGTGCCACCATAGGAACGGAGAGTGGGGAAGCTTTCTTT,CATIGTESGEAFF